The clone carrying this T cell receptor (beta chain) was recorded a few times. Its antigen is not known. Using its own MiXCR run on the 5' RACE reads, TCRdb lists one record per CDR3 protein. The sample holds 150,000 to 200,000 distinct CDR3 sequences, 8.5% to 10% seen once. These data originate in a study of CD8 T cells in ankylosing spondylitis. Study conclusions and caveats: Reportedly, significant enrichment of disease-linked clones occurred in matched ankylosing spondylitis synovial fluid.

The CDR3 runs to 14 residues. Germline V gives CDR1 SGHRS, CDR2 YFSETQ. The V gene end was trimmed by 4 bases and the J gene end by 10 bases; junction bases not matched to a gene: 9. This receptor was obtained from a female donor with ankylosing spondylitis or in good health (not recorded which). The specimen was blood, either unsorted or a sorted T cell fraction (not recorded which). This sequence joins TRBV5-1 and TRBJ2-1; 9 positions agree with TRBD1. The CDR3 spells CASSLPGQGSEQFF. CDR3 nucleotide sequence: TGCGCCAGCAGCCTACCGGGACAGGGAAGCGAGCAGTTCTTC.